Listed here are 17 T cell receptor beta chains from one sample, sequenced in a study of vaccination and CD4 T cells after COVID-19. At the Johns Hopkins FTIC core, DNA taken from cultured CD4+ T cells was sequenced by way of the Oncomine TCR Beta short-read assay. TCRdb independently ran MiXCR on the PCR reads; one entry per CDR3 protein. In the table there are 20,000 or so distinct CDR3 sequences, roughly 40% of which are singletons. Their recognized antigens are unknown. Time point in this sample: late sampling 161 to 241 days after vaccination in three convalescent patients. Treatment given: 10-day PBMC culture with coronavirus spike peptide pools or control peptides (ViraFEST assay). Sequenced material: CD4+ T cells from blood, cultured in vitro, taken about 7 months after SARS-CoV-2 vaccination. These receptors came from a human donor who had recovered from COVID-19.

This clonotype was counted a few times. The chain carries TRBV27 and TRBJ2-7; 8 bases agree with TRBD2. The V gene's germline CDR1 is MNHEY and CDR2 SMNVEV (reference sequence). Trimming cost V 4 bases and J 0 bases; bases outside gene matches: 8. The CDR3 runs to 16 residues. CDR3 nucleotide sequence: TGTGCCAGCAGTTCGGGTAGCGGGACTTACTCCTACGAGCAGTACTTC. This translates into CASSSGSGTYSYEQYF.

The CDR3 sequence: CASSSGRPEQFF. The CDR3 DNA sequence: TGTGCCAGCAGCTCCGGTCGGCCTGAGCAGTTCTTC. V is TRBV7-2 and J is TRBJ2-1; no clear D. CDR1 is SGHTA and CDR2 is FQGNSA in the germline V gene. V was pared by 4 bases and J by 9 bases, with 10 bases between. CDR3 length equals 12 residues.

The V call is TRBV7-6, the J call TRBJ2-3; D call uncertain. The CDR3 spans 12 residues. CDR1 SGHVS and CDR2 FNYEAQ come from the germline V gene. The V end was cut by 1 base, the J end by 7 bases, with 6 bases between. The CDR3 region has the DNA TGTGCCAGCAGCTTAGATGACCATACGCAGTATTTT. Protein: CASSLDDHTQYF.

The rearrangement uses TRBV4-1 and TRBJ2-1, with D unresolved. Germline CDR1 and CDR2: MGHRA and YSYEKL. With 1 base removed from V and 10 bases from J, the gap between germline ends came to 8 bases. There are 12 residues in the CDR3. The CDR3 bases are TGCGCCAGCAGCCAAGTTTTCAAGGAGCAGTTCTTC. Its translation is CASSQVFKEQFF.

Only a few counts were recorded for this clonotype. V and J are TRBV7-8 and TRBJ1-2; D possibly corresponds to TRBD1 (5 bases). Germline V gives CDR1 SGHVS, CDR2 FQNEAQ. There are 17 residues in the CDR3. The V and J ends lost 4 bases and 4 bases respectively, with 22 bases between them. As DNA, the CDR3 is TGTGCCAGCAGCTCAAAAAGGACGTCGGGACTTGCCTATGGCTACACCTTC. This codes for CASSSKRTSGLAYGYTF.

V is TRBV6-1 and J is TRBJ2-2, with D possibly TRBD1 on 5 matching bases. Germline-derived CDR1 and CDR2 are MNHNS and SASEGT. This CDR3 is built from 15 residues. With 4 bases removed from V and 4 bases from J, the gap between germline ends came to 13 bases. CDR3 DNA: TGTGCCAGCAGTGTCAGGGAATTCGGCACCGGGGAGCTGTTTTTT. It codes for CASSVREFGTGELFF.

This rearrangement joins TRBV28 to TRBJ2-1, with D perhaps TRBD2 (5 bases). The CDR3 runs to 17 residues. In germline, CDR1 is MDHEN, CDR2 SYDVKM. V was cut by 3 bases and J by 1 base, with 16 bases left in between. The CDR3 region has the DNA TGTGCCAGCAGTTTGCCACCCGGAGGTGGGTCCTACAATGAGCAGTTCTTC. This gives the protein CASSLPPGGGSYNEQFF.

This clonotype was found a few times. The rearrangement uses TRBV7-8 and TRBJ2-7; maybe TRBD2 (6 bases). The ends were cut back, 3 bases at V and 6 bases at J, with 15 bases in the middle. In germline, CDR1 is SGHVS, CDR2 FQNEAQ. CDR3 length: 14 amino acids. The CDR3 DNA sequence: TGTGCCAGCAGCTTCGTACGGGGGATAGGCGAGCAGTACTTC. As protein: CASSFVRGIGEQYF.

This clonotype has more than one count but fewer than ten. The chain joins TRBV20-1 to TRBJ1-1, with a tentative D call TRBD1 (6 bases). V was pared by 7 bases and J by 5 bases, with 14 bases between. The CDR3 loop spans 12 amino acids. Germline V gene data show CDR1 as DFQATT and CDR2 as SNEGSKA (reference sequence). The CDR3 coding sequence is TGCAGTGTCGGGGGGCGAGGGACTGAAGCTTTCTTT. Amino acid sequence: CSVGGRGTEAFF.

The J gene is TRBJ2-7, the V gene TRBV20-1; 8 bases match TRBD2. Trimming took 6 bases from V and 1 from J; bases not matched to a gene: 5. This CDR3 is 13 amino acids long. CDR1 and CDR2 from the germline V gene are DFQATT and SNEGSKA (reference sequence). CDR3 in amino acids: CSALPGGSYEQYF. The DNA of the CDR3 is TGCAGTGCGTTGCCGGGAGGGTCCTACGAGCAGTACTTC.

The rearrangement links TRBV6-1 to TRBJ2-5, with 8 nucleotides matching TRBD1. V lost 2 bases and J lost 5; bases outside the gene matches: 10. The germline V gene encodes CDR1 MNHNS and CDR2 SASEGT. The length of the CDR3 is 16 residues. Here the CDR3 DNA reads TGTGCCAGCAGTGAATCAAACAGGGGGTACTGGGAGACCCAGTACTTC. Its translation is CASSESNRGYWETQYF.

This clonotype showed up just a few times. The chain joins TRBV27 to TRBJ1-2; TRBD1 matches 7 bases. The CDR3 is 13 residues long. CDR1 is MNHEY and CDR2 is SMNVEV in the germline V gene (reference sequence). The V gene end was trimmed by 5 bases and the J gene end by 6 bases; junction bases not matched to a gene: 6. CDR3 nucleotide sequence: TGTGCCAGCAGTGAACAGGGGCTCAATGGCTACACCTTC. Protein product: CASSEQGLNGYTF.

In its sample, this clonotype was seen a few times. The CDR3 nucleotides are TGCAGTGCTCGCAGGGGGGCGAACACTGAAGCTTTCTTT. It encodes CSARRGANTEAFF. The rearrangement joins TRBV20-1 to TRBJ1-1; TRBD1 matches 7 bases. The CDR3 contains 13 residues. From germline, CDR1 is DFQATT and CDR2 SNEGSKA (reference sequence). Trimming removed 5 bases from V and 1 base from J; junction bases left unmatched: 4.

The rearrangement links TRBV20-1 to TRBJ2-7; 12 positions agree with TRBD2. V was clipped by 0 bases and J by 3 bases; unmatched bases: 6. The V gene's germline CDR1 is DFQATT and CDR2 SNEGSKA (reference sequence). The CDR3 extends over 16 amino acids. CDR3 in amino acids: CSARDLAGGNYYEQYF. Written as DNA, the CDR3 is TGCAGTGCTAGAGATCTAGCGGGAGGGAACTACTACGAGCAGTACTTC.

By share of the sample, this clonotype is medium-sized (0.01 to 0.1%). The V gene is TRBV6-5, the J gene TRBJ2-7; a weak D match, TRBD2 (5 bases). CDR1 and CDR2 from the germline V gene are MNHEY and SVGAGI. The CDR3 totals 13 residues. V was cut by 2 bases and J by 9 bases, with 14 bases left in between. The CDR3 DNA is TGTGCCAGCAGTTACGCTTCTAGCTATGGGCAGTACTTC. Translation gives CASSYASSYGQYF.

This clonotype has only a few counts. V gene TRBV7-9 combines with J gene TRBJ1-2; 7 bases match TRBD1. The CDR3 contains 13 residues. After removal of 0 bases from V and 7 bases from J, the junction contained 2 bases not matched to a gene. CDR1 SEHNR and CDR2 FQNEAQ come from the germline V gene (reference sequence). The CDR3 protein is CASSLAGGGGYTF. CDR3 bases: TGTGCCAGCAGCTTAGCAGGGGGCGGTGGCTACACCTTC.

The genes are TRBV7-2 and TRBJ2-3; D is possibly TRBD1 or TRBD2 (5 bases each). The CDR3 loop spans 16 amino acids. Germline V gene lookup returns CDR1 SGHTA and CDR2 FQGNSA. The ends were cut back, 0 bases at V and 5 bases at J, with 15 bases in the middle. CDR3 protein: CASSLAIGTRVDTQYF. The DNA for the CDR3 is TGTGCCAGCAGCTTAGCGATTGGGACGCGGGTAGATACGCAGTATTTT.